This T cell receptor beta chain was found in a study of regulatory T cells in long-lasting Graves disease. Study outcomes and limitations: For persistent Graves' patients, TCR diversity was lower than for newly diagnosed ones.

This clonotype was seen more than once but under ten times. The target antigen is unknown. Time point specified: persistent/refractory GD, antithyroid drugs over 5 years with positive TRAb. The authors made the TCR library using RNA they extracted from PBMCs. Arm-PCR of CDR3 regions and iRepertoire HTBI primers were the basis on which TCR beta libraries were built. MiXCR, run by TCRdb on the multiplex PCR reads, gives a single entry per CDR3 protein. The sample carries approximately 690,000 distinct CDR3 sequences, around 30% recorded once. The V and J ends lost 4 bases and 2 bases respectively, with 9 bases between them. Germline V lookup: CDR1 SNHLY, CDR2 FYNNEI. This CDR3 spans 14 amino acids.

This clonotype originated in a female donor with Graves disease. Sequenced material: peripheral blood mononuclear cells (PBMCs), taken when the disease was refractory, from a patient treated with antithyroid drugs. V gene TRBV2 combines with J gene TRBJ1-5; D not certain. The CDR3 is CASSGVVGNQPQHF. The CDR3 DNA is TGTGCCAGCAGTGGGGTCGTTGGCAATCAGCCCCAGCATTTT. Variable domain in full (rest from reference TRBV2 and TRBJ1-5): EPEVTQTPSHQVTQMGQEVILRCVPISNHLYFYWYRQILGQKVEFLVSFYNNEISEKSEIFDDQFSVERPDGSNFTLKIRSTKLEDSAMYFCASSGVVGNQPQHFGDGTRLSIL.